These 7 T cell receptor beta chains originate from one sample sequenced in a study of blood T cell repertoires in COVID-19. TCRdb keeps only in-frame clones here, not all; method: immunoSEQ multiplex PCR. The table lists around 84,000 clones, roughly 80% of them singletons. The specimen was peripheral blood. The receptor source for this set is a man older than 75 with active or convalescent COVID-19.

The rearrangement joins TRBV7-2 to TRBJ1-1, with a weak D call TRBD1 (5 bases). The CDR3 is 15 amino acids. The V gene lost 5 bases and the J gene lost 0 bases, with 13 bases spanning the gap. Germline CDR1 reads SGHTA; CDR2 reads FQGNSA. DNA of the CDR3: TGTGCCAGCAGCCATGATGGGGGGTTGAACACTGAAGCTTTCTTT. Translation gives CASSHDGGLNTEAFF.

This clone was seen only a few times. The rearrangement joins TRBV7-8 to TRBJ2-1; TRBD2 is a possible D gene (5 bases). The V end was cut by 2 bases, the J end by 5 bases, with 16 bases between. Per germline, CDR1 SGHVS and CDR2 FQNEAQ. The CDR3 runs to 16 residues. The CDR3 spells CASSLRLIGLDNEQFF. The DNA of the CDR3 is TGTGCCAGCAGCTTACGTTTGATTGGACTCGACAATGAGCAGTTCTTC.

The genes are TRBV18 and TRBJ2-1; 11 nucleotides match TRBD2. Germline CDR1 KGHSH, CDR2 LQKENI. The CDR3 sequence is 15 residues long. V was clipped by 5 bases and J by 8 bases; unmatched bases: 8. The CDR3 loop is CASSSLAGEVDEQFF. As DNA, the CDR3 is TGTGCCAGCTCATCACTAGCGGGGGAGGTTGATGAGCAGTTCTTC.

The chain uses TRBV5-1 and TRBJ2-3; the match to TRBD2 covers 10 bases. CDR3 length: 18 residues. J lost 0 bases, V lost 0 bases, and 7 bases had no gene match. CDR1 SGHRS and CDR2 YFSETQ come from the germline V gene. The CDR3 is CASSLAPSGGTSTDTQYF. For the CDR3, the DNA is TGCGCCAGCAGCTTGGCCCCTAGCGGGGGAACAAGCACAGATACGCAGTATTTT.

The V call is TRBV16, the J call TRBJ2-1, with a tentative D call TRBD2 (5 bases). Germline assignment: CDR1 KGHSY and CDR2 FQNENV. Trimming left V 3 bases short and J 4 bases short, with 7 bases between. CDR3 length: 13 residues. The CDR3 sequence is CASSHQRYNEQFF. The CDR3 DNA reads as TGTGCCAGCAGCCACCAGCGGTACAATGAGCAGTTCTTC.

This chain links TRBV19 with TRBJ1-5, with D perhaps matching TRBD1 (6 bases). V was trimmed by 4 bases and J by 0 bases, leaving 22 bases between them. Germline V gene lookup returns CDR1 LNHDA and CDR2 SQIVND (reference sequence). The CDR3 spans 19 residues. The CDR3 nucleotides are TGTGCCAGTAGTAGGCCAATCCGGGACATATTGGATAGCAATCAGCCCCAGCATTTT. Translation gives CASSRPIRDILDSNQPQHF.

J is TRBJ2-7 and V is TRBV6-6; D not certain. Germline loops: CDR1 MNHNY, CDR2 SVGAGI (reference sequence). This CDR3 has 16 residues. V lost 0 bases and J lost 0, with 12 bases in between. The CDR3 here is CASSYSRRPNSYEQYV. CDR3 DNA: TGTGCCAGCAGTTACTCTCGCAGGCCCAACTCCTACGAGCAGTACGTC.